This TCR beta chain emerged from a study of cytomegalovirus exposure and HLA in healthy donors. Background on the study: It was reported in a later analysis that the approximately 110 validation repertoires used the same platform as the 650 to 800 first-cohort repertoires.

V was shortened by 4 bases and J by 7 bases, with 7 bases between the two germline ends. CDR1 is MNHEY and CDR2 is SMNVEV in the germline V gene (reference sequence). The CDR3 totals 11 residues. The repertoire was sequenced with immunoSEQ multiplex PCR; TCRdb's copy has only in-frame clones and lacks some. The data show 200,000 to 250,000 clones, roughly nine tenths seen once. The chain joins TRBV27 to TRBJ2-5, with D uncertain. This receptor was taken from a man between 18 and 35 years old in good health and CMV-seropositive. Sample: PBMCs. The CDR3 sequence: CASSSGGTQYF. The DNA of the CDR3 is TGTGCCAGCAGTTCGGGCGGGACCCAGTACTTC.